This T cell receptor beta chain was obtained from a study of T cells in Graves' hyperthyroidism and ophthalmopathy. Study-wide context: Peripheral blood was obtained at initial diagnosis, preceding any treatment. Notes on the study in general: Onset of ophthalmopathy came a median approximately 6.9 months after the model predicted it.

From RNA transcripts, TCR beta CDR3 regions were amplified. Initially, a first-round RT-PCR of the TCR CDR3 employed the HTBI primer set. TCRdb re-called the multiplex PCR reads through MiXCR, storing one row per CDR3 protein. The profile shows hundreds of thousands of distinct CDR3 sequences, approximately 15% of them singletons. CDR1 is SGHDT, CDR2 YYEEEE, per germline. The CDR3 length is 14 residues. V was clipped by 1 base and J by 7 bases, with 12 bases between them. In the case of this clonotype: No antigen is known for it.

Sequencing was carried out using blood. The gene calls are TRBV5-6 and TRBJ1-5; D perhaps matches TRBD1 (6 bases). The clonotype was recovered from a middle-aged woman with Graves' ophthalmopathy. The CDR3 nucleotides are TGTGCCAGCAGCTTGAGGCAGGGGAAGCAGCCCCAGCATTTT. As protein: CASSLRQGKQPQHF.